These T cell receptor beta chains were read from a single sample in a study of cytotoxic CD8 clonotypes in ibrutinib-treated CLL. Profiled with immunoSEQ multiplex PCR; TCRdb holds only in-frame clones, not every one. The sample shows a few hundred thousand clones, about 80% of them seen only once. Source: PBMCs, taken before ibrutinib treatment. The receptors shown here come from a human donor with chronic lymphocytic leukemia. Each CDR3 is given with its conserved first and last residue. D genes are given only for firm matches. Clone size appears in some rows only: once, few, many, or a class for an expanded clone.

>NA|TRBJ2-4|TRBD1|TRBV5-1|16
CASSPTGALAKNIQYF
TGCGCCAGCAGCCCGACAGGGGCGCTAGCCAAAAACATTCAGTACTTC
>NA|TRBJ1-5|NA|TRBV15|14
CATSGTYRDQPQHF
TGTGCCACCAGCGGAACATACAGGGATCAGCCCCAGCATTTT
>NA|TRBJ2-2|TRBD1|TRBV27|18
CASSSKWTGSLITGELFF
TGTGCCAGCAGTTCGAAGTGGACAGGGAGTCTGATTACCGGGGAGCTGTTTTTT
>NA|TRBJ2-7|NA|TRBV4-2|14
CASSQYDSSYEQYF
TGTGCCAGCAGCCAGTACGATAGCTCCTACGAGCAGTACTTC
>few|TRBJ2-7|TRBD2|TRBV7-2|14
CASSLKLAGDEQYF
TGTGCCAGCAGCTTAAAACTAGCGGGAGACGAGCAGTACTTC
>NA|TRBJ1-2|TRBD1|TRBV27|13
CASKIRDSYGYTF
TGTGCCAGCAAAATCCGGGACAGCTATGGCTACACCTTC
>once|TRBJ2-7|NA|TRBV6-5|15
CASSYGTPSSYEQYF
TGTGCCAGCAGTTACGGGACACCGAGCTCCTACGAGCAGTACTTC
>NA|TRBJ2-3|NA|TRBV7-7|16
CASSPNAASGTDTQYF
TGTGCTAGCAGCCCTAACGCCGCTAGCGGCACAGATACGCAGTATTTT
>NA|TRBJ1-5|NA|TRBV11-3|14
CASSPSPRCQPQHF
TGTGCCAGCAGTCCTTCCCCCCGGTGCCAGCCCCAGCATTTT
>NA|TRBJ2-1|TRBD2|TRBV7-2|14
CASSSGLAGVGEFF
TGTGCCAGCAGCTCGGGACTAGCGGGTGTCGGGGAGTTCTTC
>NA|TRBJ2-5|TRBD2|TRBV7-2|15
CASSLGEGPGETQYF
TGTGCCAGCAGCTTAGGGGAGGGCCCGGGGGAGACCCAGTACTTC
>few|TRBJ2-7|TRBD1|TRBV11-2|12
CASSGGLYEQYF
TGTGCCAGCTCAGGGGGCTTGTACGAGCAGTACTTC
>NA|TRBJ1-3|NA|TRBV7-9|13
CANEFSSGNTIYF
TGTGCCAATGAGTTTTCCTCTGGAAACACCATATATTTT
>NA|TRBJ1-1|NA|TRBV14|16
CASSQVLKVMNTEAFF
TGTGCCAGCAGCCAAGTTTTAAAGGTGATGAACACTGAAGCTTTCTTT
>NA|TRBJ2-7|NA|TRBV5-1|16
CASSPSDYQGWYEQYF
TGCGCCAGCAGCCCCTCGGACTACCAGGGATGGTACGAGCAGTACTTC
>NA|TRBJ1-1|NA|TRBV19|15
CASSAIGVTRIEAFF
TGTGCCAGTTCTGCTATAGGGGTTACTCGGATTGAAGCTTTCTTT
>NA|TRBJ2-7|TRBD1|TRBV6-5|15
CASSKYRTGDYEQYF
TGTGCCAGCAGCAAATACCGGACAGGGGACTACGAGCAGTACTTC
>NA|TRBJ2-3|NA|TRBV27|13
CASSRTRADTQYF
TGTGCCAGCAGCCGGACCCGAGCAGATACGCAGTATTTT
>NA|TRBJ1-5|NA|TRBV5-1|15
CASSLAEQSNQPQHF
TGCGCCAGCAGCTTGGCCGAACAGAGCAATCAGCCCCAGCATTTT
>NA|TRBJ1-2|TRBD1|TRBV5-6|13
CASRGDRARGYTF
TGTGCCAGCCGAGGGGACAGGGCCCGCGGCTACACCTTC
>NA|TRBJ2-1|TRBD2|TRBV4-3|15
CASSRSGSSYNEQFF
TGCGCCAGCAGCCGGAGCGGGAGCTCCTACAATGAGCAGTTCTTC
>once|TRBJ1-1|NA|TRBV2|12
CASNGEGTEAFF
TGTGCCAGCAACGGGGAGGGCACTGAAGCTTTCTTT